This T cell receptor beta chain stems from a study of blood T cell repertoires in COVID-19. On the study more broadly: Acute and convalescent COVID-19 samples came from the United States, Italy and Spain. The cDNA or gDNA used as material had been derived from T cells, B-cell-depleted T cells, or PBMCs.

V dropped 1 base and J dropped 5 bases, with 18 bases sitting between them. The CDR3 sequence is 16 residues long. In germline, CDR1 is MNHEY, CDR2 SVGEGT. Original data processing: By means of reference gene primer amplification, nucleated cell counts were estimated. Libraries were prepared by immunoSEQ multiplex PCR; TCRdb keeps only in-frame clonotypes and omits some of them. V and J calls and clone size are those listed in that table; D and trimming were worked out from the DNA. The table records under 150,000 clones, approximately 82% of them present only once. The V call is TRBV6-2 or TRBV6-3, the J call TRBJ2-7, with D possibly TRBD1 on 7 matching bases. This TCR was sampled from a man between 65 and 85 years old with active or convalescent COVID-19. The sequenced material came from peripheral blood. CDR3 sequence reads: CASSYWMAGQSHEQYF. CDR3 DNA: TGTGCCAGCAGTTACTGGATGGCGGGACAGAGCCACGAGCAGTACTTC.